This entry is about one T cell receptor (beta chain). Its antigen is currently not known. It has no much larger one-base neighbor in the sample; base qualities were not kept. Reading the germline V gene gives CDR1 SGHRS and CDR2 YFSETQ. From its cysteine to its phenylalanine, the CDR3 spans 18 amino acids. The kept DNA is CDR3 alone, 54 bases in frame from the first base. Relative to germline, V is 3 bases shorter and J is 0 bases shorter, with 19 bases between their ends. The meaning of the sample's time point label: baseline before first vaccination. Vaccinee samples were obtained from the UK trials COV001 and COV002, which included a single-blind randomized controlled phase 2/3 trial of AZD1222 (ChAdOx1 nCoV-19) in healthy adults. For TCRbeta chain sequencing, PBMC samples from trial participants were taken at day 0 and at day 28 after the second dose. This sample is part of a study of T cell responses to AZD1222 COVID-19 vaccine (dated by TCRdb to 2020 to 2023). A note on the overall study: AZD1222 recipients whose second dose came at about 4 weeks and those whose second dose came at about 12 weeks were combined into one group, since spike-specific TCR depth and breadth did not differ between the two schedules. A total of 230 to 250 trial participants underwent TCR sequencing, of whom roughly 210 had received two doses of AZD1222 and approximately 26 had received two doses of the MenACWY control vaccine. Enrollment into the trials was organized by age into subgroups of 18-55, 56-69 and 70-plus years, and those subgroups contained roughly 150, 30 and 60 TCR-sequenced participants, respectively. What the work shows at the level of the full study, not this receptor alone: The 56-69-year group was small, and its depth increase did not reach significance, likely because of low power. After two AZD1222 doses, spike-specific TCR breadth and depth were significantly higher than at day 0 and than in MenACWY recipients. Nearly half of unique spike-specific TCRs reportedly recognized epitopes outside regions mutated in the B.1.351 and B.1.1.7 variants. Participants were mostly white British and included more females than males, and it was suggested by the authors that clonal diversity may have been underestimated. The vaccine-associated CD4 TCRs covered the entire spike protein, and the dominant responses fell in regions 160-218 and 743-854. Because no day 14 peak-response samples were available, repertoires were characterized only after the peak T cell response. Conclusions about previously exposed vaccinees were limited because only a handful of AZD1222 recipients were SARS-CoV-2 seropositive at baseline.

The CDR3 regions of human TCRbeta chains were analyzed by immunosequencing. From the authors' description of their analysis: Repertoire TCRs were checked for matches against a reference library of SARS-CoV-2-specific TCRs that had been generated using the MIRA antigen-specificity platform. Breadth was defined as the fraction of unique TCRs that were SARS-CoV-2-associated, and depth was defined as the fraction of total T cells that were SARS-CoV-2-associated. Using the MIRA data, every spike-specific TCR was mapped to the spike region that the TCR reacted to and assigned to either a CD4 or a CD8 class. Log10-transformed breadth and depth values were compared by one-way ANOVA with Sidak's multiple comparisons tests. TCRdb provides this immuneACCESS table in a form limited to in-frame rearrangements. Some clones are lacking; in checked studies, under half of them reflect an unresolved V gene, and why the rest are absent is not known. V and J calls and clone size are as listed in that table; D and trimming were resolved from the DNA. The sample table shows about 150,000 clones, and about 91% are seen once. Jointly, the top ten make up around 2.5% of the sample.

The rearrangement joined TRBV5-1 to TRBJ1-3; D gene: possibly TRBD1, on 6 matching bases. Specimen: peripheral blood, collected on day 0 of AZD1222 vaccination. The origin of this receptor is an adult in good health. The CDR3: CASSSLKGQGSSGNTIYF. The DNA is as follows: TGCGCCAGCAGCTCTCTCAAGGGGCAGGGGAGCTCTGGAAACACCATATATTTT.